This T cell receptor beta chain came from a study of OX40 agonist ivuxolimab in advanced cancers. Study summary: The study reported partial responses in three patients: one hepatocellular carcinoma, two cutaneous melanoma. General observations from the study: Among T cells, CD8+ cells averaged more expanded clones than CD4+ cells. Low normalized T-cell clonal expansion was additionally recorded for some nonresponders.

Blood was sampled at baseline, cycle 4 day 1, and cycle 7 day 1. Note on this clone: Its antigen is undetermined.

This table comes from immunoSEQ multiplex PCR, and its TCRdb copy is limited to in-frame clones, with some not included. The sample lists some 140,000 clones, roughly nine tenths occurring once. The CDR3 has 17 residues. Germline V gives CDR1 ENHRY, CDR2 SYGVKD. Trimming cost V 0 bases and J 0 bases, with 13 bases left between them. This chain links TRBV10-3 with TRBJ2-3; possible D gene TRBD2, 6 bases. The TCR was taken from an adult with an advanced solid tumor such as melanoma, head and neck, liver or kidney cancer. The sample consisted of CD4+ or CD8+ T cells sorted from blood, taken in a trial of the OX40 agonist ivuxolimab. The CDR3 region is CAISESWRDLSTDTQYF. The CDR3 DNA reads as TGTGCCATCAGTGAGTCGTGGCGGGACCTTAGCACAGATACGCAGTATTTT.